The rows below give T cell receptor beta chains drawn from one sample of a study of blood T cell repertoires in COVID-19. The protocol was immunoSEQ multiplex PCR, while the TCRdb copy is restricted to in-frame clones and leaves out a portion. The sample lists over 300,000 clones, roughly 83% occurring once. Material: peripheral blood. These receptors were taken from a woman between 45 and 60 years old with acute or convalescent COVID-19. CDR3s include the opening cysteine and the closing phenylalanine or tryptophan. A D gene is named only where the DNA matches it firmly. Some rows mark clone size as missing; the rest say once, few, many or name a class of expanded clone.

d_call: NA
j_call: TRBJ1-2
v_call: TRBV7-3
cdr3_length: 13
clone_size: NA
cdr3_aa: CASSDPGFYGYTF
cdr3_nt: TGTGCCAGCAGCGATCCGGGATTCTATGGCTACACCTTC

d_call: NA
j_call: TRBJ1-6
v_call: TRBV3-1/TRBV3-2
cdr3_length: 14
clone_size: few
cdr3_aa: CASSVDPGYSPLHF
cdr3_nt: TGTGCCAGCAGCGTCGATCCAGGGTATTCACCCCTCCACTTT

d_call: NA
j_call: TRBJ2-1
v_call: TRBV7-3
cdr3_length: 15
clone_size: NA
cdr3_aa: CASSFISGTYNEQFF
cdr3_nt: TGTGCCAGCAGCTTTATTAGCGGTACCTACAATGAGCAGTTCTTC

d_call: NA
j_call: TRBJ1-5
v_call: TRBV12-3/TRBV12-4
cdr3_length: 13
clone_size: NA
cdr3_aa: CASQTAQGQPQHF
cdr3_nt: TGTGCCAGCCAGACAGCCCAAGGGCAGCCCCAGCATTTT

d_call: NA
j_call: TRBJ1-5
v_call: TRBV6-2/TRBV6-3
cdr3_length: 17
clone_size: NA
cdr3_aa: CASSYSWGLKNNQPQHF
cdr3_nt: TGTGCCAGCAGTTACTCATGGGGGCTAAAAAACAATCAGCCCCAGCATTTT

d_call: NA
j_call: TRBJ2-5
v_call: TRBV10-2
cdr3_length: 13
clone_size: NA
cdr3_aa: CASSADRQETQYF
cdr3_nt: TGCGCCAGCAGTGCAGACAGGCAAGAGACCCAGTACTTC

d_call: NA
j_call: TRBJ2-7
v_call: TRBV27
cdr3_length: 14
clone_size: once
cdr3_aa: CASSDHFTGPEQYF
cdr3_nt: TGTGCCAGCAGCGACCACTTCACAGGCCCCGAGCAGTACTTC

d_call: TRBD1
j_call: TRBJ2-7
v_call: TRBV9
cdr3_length: 15
clone_size: few
cdr3_aa: CASSAEDRAIYEQYF
cdr3_nt: TGTGCCAGCAGCGCAGAGGACAGGGCAATCTACGAGCAGTACTTC

d_call: NA
j_call: TRBJ2-3
v_call: TRBV18
cdr3_length: 16
clone_size: NA
cdr3_aa: CASSPPRAGDTDTQYF
cdr3_nt: TGTGCCAGCTCACCACCGAGAGCAGGGGACACAGATACGCAGTATTTT

d_call: TRBD1
j_call: TRBJ1-1
v_call: TRBV5-1
cdr3_length: 17
clone_size: NA
cdr3_aa: CASSLVGGHFRNTEAFF
cdr3_nt: TGCGCCAGCAGCTTGGTAGGGGGCCATTTTCGGAACACTGAAGCTTTCTTT

d_call: TRBD2
j_call: TRBJ2-3
v_call: TRBV5-1
cdr3_length: 17
clone_size: NA
cdr3_aa: CASSLSLAGVGTDTQYF
cdr3_nt: TGCGCCAGCAGCTTGTCTTTAGCGGGAGTGGGCACAGATACGCAGTATTTT

d_call: NA
j_call: TRBJ1-2
v_call: TRBV19
cdr3_length: 16
clone_size: NA
cdr3_aa: CASSRMGAAKDYGYTF
cdr3_nt: TGTGCCAGTAGCCGGATGGGGGCAGCCAAGGACTATGGCTACACCTTC

d_call: NA
j_call: TRBJ1-1
v_call: TRBV27
cdr3_length: 14
clone_size: NA
cdr3_aa: CASSRGRGGTEAFF
cdr3_nt: TGTGCCAGCAGCCGGGGAAGAGGGGGCACTGAAGCTTTCTTT

d_call: TRBD1
j_call: TRBJ1-4
v_call: TRBV4-2
cdr3_length: 17
clone_size: few
cdr3_aa: CASSQANDRAGGKKLFF
cdr3_nt: TGTGCCAGCAGCCAAGCAAACGACAGGGCTGGGGGGAAAAAACTGTTTTTT

d_call: TRBD2
j_call: TRBJ2-5
v_call: TRBV5-1
cdr3_length: 17
clone_size: NA
cdr3_aa: CASSLGPGTSGQETQYF
cdr3_nt: TGCGCCAGCAGCTTGGGTCCAGGGACTAGCGGACAAGAGACCCAGTACTTC

d_call: NA
j_call: TRBJ1-1
v_call: TRBV27
cdr3_length: 16
clone_size: NA
cdr3_aa: CASSLTYRVSNTEAFF
cdr3_nt: TGTGCCAGCAGTTTAACCTACAGGGTTTCGAACACTGAAGCTTTCTTT

d_call: TRBD2
j_call: TRBJ2-7
v_call: TRBV7-8
cdr3_length: 16
clone_size: NA
cdr3_aa: CASSDPGLAGVYEQYF
cdr3_nt: TGTGCCAGCAGCGACCCCGGACTAGCGGGGGTCTACGAGCAGTACTTC

d_call: TRBD1
j_call: TRBJ2-5
v_call: TRBV30
cdr3_length: 13
clone_size: few
cdr3_aa: CAWSRSGGETQYF
cdr3_nt: TGTGCCTGGAGTAGGTCAGGGGGAGAGACCCAGTACTTC

d_call: NA
j_call: TRBJ2-7
v_call: TRBV9
cdr3_length: 11
clone_size: NA
cdr3_aa: CASSSNYEQYF
cdr3_nt: TGTGCCAGCAGCTCCAACTACGAGCAGTACTTC

d_call: NA
j_call: TRBJ2-7
v_call: TRBV5-4
cdr3_length: 15
clone_size: NA
cdr3_aa: CASSQGGGTLYEQYF
cdr3_nt: TGTGCCAGCAGCCAGGGTGGGGGGACGCTCTACGAGCAGTACTTC

d_call: NA
j_call: TRBJ2-4
v_call: TRBV2
cdr3_length: 14
clone_size: NA
cdr3_aa: CASSGGLAKNIQYF
cdr3_nt: TGTGCCAGCAGTGGAGGTCTGGCCAAAAACATTCAGTACTTC

d_call: NA
j_call: TRBJ2-7
v_call: TRBV11-2
cdr3_length: 14
clone_size: NA
cdr3_aa: CASSNPGYTYEQYF
cdr3_nt: TGTGCCAGCAGCAACCCAGGGTACACCTACGAGCAGTACTTC

d_call: NA
j_call: TRBJ1-1
v_call: TRBV29-1
cdr3_length: 14
clone_size: NA
cdr3_aa: CSVEVRGMITEAFF
cdr3_nt: TGCAGCGTTGAAGTCCGGGGAATGATCACTGAAGCTTTCTTT

d_call: TRBD2
j_call: TRBJ2-3
v_call: TRBV7-3
cdr3_length: 14
clone_size: NA
cdr3_aa: CASSLGRESDTQYF
cdr3_nt: TGTGCCAGCAGCTTAGGGCGGGAGTCAGATACGCAGTATTTT

d_call: TRBD2
j_call: TRBJ2-3
v_call: TRBV29-1
cdr3_length: 13
clone_size: NA
cdr3_aa: CSVRTSGIPTQYF
cdr3_nt: TGCAGCGTACGGACTAGCGGGATTCCGACGCAGTATTTT

d_call: NA
j_call: TRBJ2-5
v_call: TRBV21-1
cdr3_length: 15
clone_size: NA
cdr3_aa: CASSNRRLTQETQYF
cdr3_nt: TGTGCCAGCAGCAACCGGCGGCTAACGCAAGAGACCCAGTACTTC

d_call: TRBD2
j_call: TRBJ2-7
v_call: TRBV9
cdr3_length: 16
clone_size: NA
cdr3_aa: CASSVGVGRTSYEQYF
cdr3_nt: TGTGCCAGCAGCGTAGGGGTCGGGAGGACCTCCTACGAGCAGTACTTC

d_call: TRBD1
j_call: TRBJ2-1
v_call: TRBV18
cdr3_length: 15
clone_size: NA
cdr3_aa: CASSPNIGTGNEQFF
cdr3_nt: TGTGCCAGCTCACCCAATATAGGGACAGGCAATGAGCAGTTCTTC

d_call: NA
j_call: TRBJ1-1
v_call: TRBV24-1
cdr3_length: 12
clone_size: NA
cdr3_aa: CATRKSAGEAFF
cdr3_nt: TGTGCCACCAGAAAGTCGGCAGGGGAAGCTTTCTTT

d_call: NA
j_call: TRBJ2-1
v_call: TRBV5-1
cdr3_length: 14
clone_size: NA
cdr3_aa: CASSLDGSYNEQFF
cdr3_nt: TGCGCCAGCAGCTTGGACGGCTCCTACAATGAGCAGTTCTTC

d_call: NA
j_call: TRBJ1-3
v_call: TRBV29-1
cdr3_length: 13
clone_size: NA
cdr3_aa: CSVLGSAGNTIYF
cdr3_nt: TGCAGCGTTCTTGGAAGCGCTGGAAACACCATATATTTT

d_call: TRBD2
j_call: TRBJ2-7
v_call: TRBV4-1
cdr3_length: 14
clone_size: NA
cdr3_aa: CASSSGRGSYEQYF
cdr3_nt: TGCGCCAGCAGCAGCGGGAGGGGATCCTACGAGCAGTACTTC

d_call: TRBD1
j_call: TRBJ1-1
v_call: TRBV4-1
cdr3_length: 14
clone_size: NA
cdr3_aa: CASSQRQGPTEAFF
cdr3_nt: TGCGCCAGCAGCCAACGACAGGGCCCCACTGAAGCTTTCTTT

d_call: NA
j_call: TRBJ2-7
v_call: TRBV27
cdr3_length: 14
clone_size: NA
cdr3_aa: CAILTRGATYEQYF
cdr3_nt: TGTGCCATCTTGACCAGGGGGGCTACCTACGAGCAGTACTTC

d_call: NA
j_call: TRBJ1-1
v_call: TRBV10-3
cdr3_length: 11
clone_size: few
cdr3_aa: CAISADSEAFF
cdr3_nt: TGTGCCATCAGTGCGGACAGTGAAGCTTTCTTT

d_call: TRBD2
j_call: TRBJ2-1
v_call: TRBV30
cdr3_length: 15
clone_size: NA
cdr3_aa: CAWRVAGGLYNEQFF
cdr3_nt: TGTGCCTGGAGAGTGGCGGGAGGGCTGTACAATGAGCAGTTCTTC

d_call: NA
j_call: TRBJ2-1
v_call: TRBV3-1/TRBV3-2
cdr3_length: 14
clone_size: once
cdr3_aa: CASSRDSTYNEQFF
cdr3_nt: TGTGCCAGCAGCCGGGACTCCACCTACAATGAGCAGTTCTTC

d_call: NA
j_call: TRBJ2-5
v_call: TRBV11-2
cdr3_length: 16
clone_size: once
cdr3_aa: CASSRRGGGISETQYF
cdr3_nt: TGTGCCAGCAGTAGGAGGGGGGGAGGTATTTCGGAGACCCAGTACTTC

d_call: TRBD1
j_call: TRBJ2-7
v_call: TRBV10-3
cdr3_length: 14
clone_size: NA
cdr3_aa: CAIRGTGEGYEQYF
cdr3_nt: TGTGCCATCAGGGGGACAGGGGAAGGGTACGAGCAGTACTTC

d_call: TRBD2
j_call: TRBJ2-7
v_call: TRBV4-2
cdr3_length: 15
clone_size: NA
cdr3_aa: CASSQGASGDYEQYF
cdr3_nt: TGTGCCAGCAGCCAAGGGGCTAGCGGGGACTACGAGCAGTACTTC

d_call: TRBD1
j_call: TRBJ1-5
v_call: TRBV6-2/TRBV6-3
cdr3_length: 16
clone_size: NA
cdr3_aa: CASSRPDRGVNQPQHF
cdr3_nt: TGTGCCAGCAGCCGCCCCGACAGGGGGGTCAATCAGCCCCAGCATTTT

d_call: NA
j_call: TRBJ1-3
v_call: TRBV11-3
cdr3_length: 16
clone_size: NA
cdr3_aa: CASSLGPGNAGNTIYF
cdr3_nt: TGTGCCAGCAGCTTAGGACCGGGGAACGCTGGAAACACCATATATTTT

d_call: NA
j_call: TRBJ1-2
v_call: TRBV29-1
cdr3_length: 13
clone_size: NA
cdr3_aa: CSVDGGREGGYTF
cdr3_nt: TGCAGCGTTGATGGGGGCAGGGAGGGTGGCTACACCTTC

d_call: NA
j_call: TRBJ1-1
v_call: TRBV5-1
cdr3_length: 14
clone_size: NA
cdr3_aa: CASSFPGMNTEAFF
cdr3_nt: TGCGCCAGCAGCTTTCCCGGGATGAACACTGAAGCTTTCTTT

d_call: TRBD1
j_call: TRBJ1-4
v_call: TRBV5-1
cdr3_length: 14
clone_size: NA
cdr3_aa: CASSSGQGFEKLFF
cdr3_nt: TGCGCCAGCAGCTCTGGACAGGGATTTGAAAAACTGTTTTTT

d_call: NA
j_call: TRBJ1-5
v_call: TRBV21-1
cdr3_length: 18
clone_size: NA
cdr3_aa: CASSKNRQGNFSNQPQHF
cdr3_nt: TGTGCCAGCAGCAAAAATAGACAGGGGAACTTTAGCAATCAGCCCCAGCATTTT